This T cell receptor (beta chain) was retrieved from a study of lymphopenia after photon versus proton radiotherapy. Study-wide points: Better survival with proton therapy was suggested as possible, not demonstrated. In patients who died, overall survival fell as post-nadir TCR diversity dropped more. Photon-treated patients lost naive T cells and TCR diversity; proton-treated stayed stable.

This clone was seen only a few times. As yet, its antigen is unknown. The CDR3 runs to 14 residues. Germline V lookup: CDR1 SNHLY, CDR2 FYNNEI. V dropped 5 bases and J dropped 1 base, with 12 bases sitting between them. The repertoire was sequenced with immunoSEQ multiplex PCR; TCRdb's copy has only in-frame clones and lacks some. There are about 37,000 clones in the sample; under 90% occur only once, and approximately 2.9% lies in the top ten. This chain joins TRBV2 and TRBJ2-7; D may be TRBD1 (6 bases). The sequencing here drew on peripheral blood, taken from a patient treated with photon-based radiotherapy. This clonotype originated in a middle-aged man with gastric cancer. CDR3 bases: TGTGCCAGCAGTTGGACAGTCGTATCCTACGAGCAGTACTTC. Translating it yields CASSWTVVSYEQYF.